This T cell receptor beta chain was identified in a study of T-cell memory formation after mild COVID-19 (dated by TCRdb to the early 2020s). In terms of the full investigation: TCR sequence clusters from the two donors were largely donor specific. In a couple of donors, T-cell clones that expanded and contracted after mild COVID-19 were followed by sequencing TCRalpha and TCRbeta repertoires longitudinally. The cohort comprised two young, previously healthy adult volunteers, one female and one male. What the authors observed across the whole study: Contracting CD4+ clones appeared mostly in the CM and EM memory subsets, whereas CD8+ clones were enriched in EMRA. Only a couple of mild cases were covered in the study, and larger cohorts including severe cases with pre-infection samples were considered necessary. The detection of some responding clones in pre-infection memory suggests that pre-existing cross-reactive memory T cells joined the SARS-CoV-2 response. Whether the second-wave clones peaking on day 37 were SARS-CoV-2 specific was not confirmed. Clones that contracted from day 15 to 85 showed balanced CD4/CD8 phenotypes, whereas a second wave of clones that expanded from day 15 to 37 leaned towards CD4+.

Sequencing took place on an Illumina NovaSeq 6000. TCRalpha and TCRbeta cDNA libraries were constructed by 5'RACE with constant-segment primers, with sample barcodes and unique molecular identifiers being introduced. Trizol reagent was used to extract RNA from every sample. Library amplification was performed in two PCR steps, and a second sample barcode and Illumina TruSeq adapters were introduced in the second step. Sequencing of the libraries was done on an Illumina NovaSeq, producing 2 x 150 bp paired-end reads. The authors processed their data as follows. The reads were demultiplexed and collapsed into UMI-guided consensus sequences using migec v1.2.7. Using mixcr v2.1.11, the UMI consensuses were aligned to TRA and TRB V and J templates and assembled into clonotypes. Clonotypes were classified as expanded or contracted when called significant by both edgeR and NoisET, with noise models trained on biological replicates. edgeR calls used a false discovery rate-adjusted p below 0.01 and a log2 fold-change threshold of 1. As an exploratory analysis of dynamics, max-normalized trajectories of the 1000 most abundant clonotypes were examined by PCA with hierarchical clustering. Each responding clone was given a CD4 or CD8 phenotype based on the CD4+ and CD8+ repertoires, which had been sequenced separately. TCRdb took the public reads, trimmed them with fastp at Q25, ran MiXCR for clone calling and kept in-frame beta chains. Identical CDR3 protein sequences are pooled into one entry, listed with their most common genes and DNA. Here the V and J calls rest on TCRdb's processing, not on the authors' analysis. Across this sample there are a few hundred thousand distinct CDR3 sequences, with around 20% seen only once. The ten largest clones take up 20% to 25% of the sample.

As to this clonotype: Its antigen has not been determined. Qualities for individual bases were not recorded, and no much larger clone is one base off.

Ficoll-Paque density gradient centrifugation was the method used to isolate PBMCs. The source material was PBMCs or a T cell subset sorted from them (not recorded which). The TCR sequence derives from a man in his late teens or twenties who had mild COVID-19 (a few samples of this study predate the infection). The sample titles of this study are shuffled in the database, so cell type and time point are left out; the donor was told from shared clones.

The base sequence is TGCAGTGCTAGAGCTGGCTCAAAGAACACTGAAGCTTTCTTT. This encodes CSARAGSKNTEAFF. The V and J genes are TRBV20-1 and TRBJ1-1, with an unclear D gene assignment. The CDR3 spans 14 residues, from the cysteine through the phenylalanine. Only the CDR3 DNA stays, 42 bases, in frame from base 1. V lost 1 base and J lost 1 base; the stretch between them is 10 bases long. The germline V gene (reference sequence) gives CDR1 as DFQATT and CDR2 as SNEGSKA.